The T cell receptor beta chain described here comes from a study of cytotoxic CD8 clonotypes in ibrutinib-treated CLL. The germline CDR1 and CDR2 sequences are SGHRS and YFSETQ. This CDR3 contains 14 residues. The V gene lost 1 base and the J gene lost 3 bases, with 10 bases spanning the gap. On this clone: The antigen is not known.

Profiling relied on immunoSEQ multiplex PCR, and the TCRdb table lists in-frame clones only, not all of them. The profile shows about 200,000 clones, roughly three quarters of them singletons. Findings and caveats of the study: Clonality increased at ibrutinib response and stayed stable in sustained remission. At progression, however, it fell back toward baseline.

The material sequenced was PBMCs, taken after 12 months of ibrutinib treatment. The TCR comes from a human donor with chronic lymphocytic leukemia. The chain is built from TRBV5-1 and TRBJ1-1; D unresolved. The CDR3 DNA follows: TGCGCCAGCAGCTTGTTGGGCCGCTACACTGAAGCTTTCTTT. Its protein product is CASSLLGRYTEAFF.